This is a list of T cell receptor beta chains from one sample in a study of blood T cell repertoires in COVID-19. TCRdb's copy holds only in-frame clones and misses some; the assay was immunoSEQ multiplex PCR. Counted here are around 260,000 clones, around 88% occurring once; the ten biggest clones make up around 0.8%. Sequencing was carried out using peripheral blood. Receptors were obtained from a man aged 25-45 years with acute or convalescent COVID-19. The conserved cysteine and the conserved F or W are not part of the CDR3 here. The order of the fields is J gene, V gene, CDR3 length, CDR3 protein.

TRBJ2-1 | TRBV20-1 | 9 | SARYYNEQF
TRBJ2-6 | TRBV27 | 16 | ASSLSPRGSTGANVLT
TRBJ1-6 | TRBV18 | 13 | ASSPGRTVSQPLH
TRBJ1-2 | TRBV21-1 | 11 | ASSKAQGKGYT
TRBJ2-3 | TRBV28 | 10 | ASSSTEDTQY
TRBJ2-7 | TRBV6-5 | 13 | ASRLARGSVYEQY
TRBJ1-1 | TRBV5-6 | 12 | ASRSGGVLSEAF
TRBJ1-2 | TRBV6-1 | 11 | ASSDAGVSGYT
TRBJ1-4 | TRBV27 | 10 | ASSFSGEKLF
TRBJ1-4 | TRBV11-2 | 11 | ASTRQGGEKLF
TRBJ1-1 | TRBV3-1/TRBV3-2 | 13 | ASSPLVSPGGSAF
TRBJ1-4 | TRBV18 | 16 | ASSPQGTGGRTNEKLF
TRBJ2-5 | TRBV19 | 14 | ASSFRGLANQETQY
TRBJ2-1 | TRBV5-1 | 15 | ASSLGASGRVGNEQF
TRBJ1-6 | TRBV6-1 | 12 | ATRRDRTNSPLH
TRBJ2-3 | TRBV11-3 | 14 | ASSLVGGGETDTQY
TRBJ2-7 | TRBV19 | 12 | ASSIRDESYEQY
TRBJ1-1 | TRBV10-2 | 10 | ASIGMNTEAF
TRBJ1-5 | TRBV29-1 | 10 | SVGGDNQPQH
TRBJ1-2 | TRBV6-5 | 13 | ASSFQRTVNYGYT
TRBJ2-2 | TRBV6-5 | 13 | ASSYRLPAPGELF
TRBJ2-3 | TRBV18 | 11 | ASSRLVTDTQY
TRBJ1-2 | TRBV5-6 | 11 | ASRARGRGGYT
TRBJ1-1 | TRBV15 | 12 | ATSGGLTNTEAF
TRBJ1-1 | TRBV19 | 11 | ASSIDRGTEAF
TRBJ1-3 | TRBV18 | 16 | ASSPSLQGARSGNTIY
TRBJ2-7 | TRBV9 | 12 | ASSAREGHYEQY
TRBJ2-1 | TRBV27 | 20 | ASSSKASYPRQQGRSYNEQF
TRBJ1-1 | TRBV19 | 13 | ASSIDLSGNTEAF
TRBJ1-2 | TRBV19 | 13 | ASSIDPTGHYGYT
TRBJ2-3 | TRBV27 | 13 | ASSLAGARTDTQY
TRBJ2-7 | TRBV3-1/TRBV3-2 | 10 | ASSAMGGEQY
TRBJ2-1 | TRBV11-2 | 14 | ASSSTQGRTYNEQF
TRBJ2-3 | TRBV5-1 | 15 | ASSLANGLASTDTQY
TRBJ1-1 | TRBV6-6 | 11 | ASSYVSNTEAF
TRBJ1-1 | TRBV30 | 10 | ASMTEVTEAF
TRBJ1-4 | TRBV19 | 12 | ASGQGHRNEKLF
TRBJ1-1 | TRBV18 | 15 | ASSTVTVPRLNTEAF
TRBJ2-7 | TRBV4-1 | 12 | ASRRTSGTYEQY